This TCR beta chain was found in a study of blood T cell repertoires in COVID-19. The assay was immunoSEQ multiplex PCR, and TCRdb's table has in-frame clones only and misses some. Counted here are nearly 250,000 clones, approximately 86% occurring once; the ten biggest clones make up around 1.5%. V shed 9 bases and J shed 7 bases, with 18 bases lying between them. From germline, CDR1 is MGHDK and CDR2 SYGVNS. This CDR3 spans 13 amino acids. The sequencing input was peripheral blood. The chain carries TRBV25-1 and TRBJ1-1; TRBD1 is a possible D gene (6 bases). This sequence originates from a woman in her fifties or sixties who had recovered from COVID-19. The CDR3 spells CASLQGGVGEAFF. In DNA form, the CDR3 reads TGTGCCAGTCTCCAAGGGGGGGTGGGTGAAGCTTTCTTT.